The source of this TCR beta chain is a study of human T cells and chemical hapten exposure. The sample's time point: patch test 3, about 24 weeks after DPC sensitization. Treatment in this sample: therapeutic diphenylcyclopropenone sensitization with weekly scalp DPC. The drawing of blood occurred before each patch test was applied. As processed by the authors: Between 23,224 and 690,600 TCRs appeared in each sample, and the median stood at about 100,000. Using its own MiXCR run on the RACE reads, TCRdb lists one record per CDR3 protein. The V and J calls here are based on TCRdb, not the publication. The table shows around 85,000 distinct CDR3 sequences, with over 10% occurring only once. Regarding the study as a whole: Significantly greater numbers of large CDR3 similarity clusters came from expanded TCRs than from controls.

Trimming removed 10 bases at V and 1 base at J, with 12 bases between. From germline, CDR1 is LGHDT and CDR2 YNNKEL (reference sequence). CDR3 length: 13 amino acids. Regarding this clonotype: Its antigen is undetermined.

Here the sequenced sample was whole blood, taken in connection with sensitization to the hapten diphenylcyclopropenone (DPC). The receptor was derived from a woman aged 45-65 years with alopecia areata. Some clones in this sample may be carry-over from other donors' samples. V is TRBV3-1 and J is TRBJ2-3; no clear D gene. CDR3 sequence reads: CATRKMGTDTQYF. The CDR3 coding sequence is TGTGCCACAAGAAAGATGGGCACAGATACGCAGTATTTT.